This T cell receptor (beta chain) was sequenced for a study of T cells in Graves' hyperthyroidism and ophthalmopathy. Findings and limits, study-wide: Most clonotypes expanded in thyroid above 0.001 were likewise present in blood. Ophthalmopathy onset followed model prediction by a median approximately 7 months.

Those with hyperthyroidism were 18 to 65 years old, newly diagnosed, and ill for under 2 months. Patients were excluded for uncontrolled infection, other autoimmune disease, pregnancy or lactation. Using RNA transcripts as the source, TCR beta CDR3 regions were amplified. First-round RT-PCR with HTBI primers amplified the TCR CDR3 region. TCRdb re-called the multiplex PCR reads through MiXCR, storing one row per CDR3 protein. The sample lists more than 300,000 distinct CDR3 sequences, about a sixth occurring once. Germline V gene data show CDR1 as SEHNR and CDR2 as FQNEAQ (reference sequence). Losses at the gene ends were 2 bases for V and 4 bases for J; bases not matched to a gene: 11. This CDR3 is built from 16 residues. The table lists this clonotype with a count of one. Its antigen is not identified.

The receptor was isolated from a woman in her 30s with Graves' hyperthyroidism that later progressed to Graves' ophthalmopathy. The V and J genes are TRBV7-9 and TRBJ2-7; 7 bases are shared with TRBD1. The sample taken for sequencing was blood. The CDR3 loop reads CASSLFVGQIGYEQYF. The CDR3 nucleotides are TGTGCCAGCAGCTTATTCGTGGGACAGATCGGATACGAGCAGTACTTC.